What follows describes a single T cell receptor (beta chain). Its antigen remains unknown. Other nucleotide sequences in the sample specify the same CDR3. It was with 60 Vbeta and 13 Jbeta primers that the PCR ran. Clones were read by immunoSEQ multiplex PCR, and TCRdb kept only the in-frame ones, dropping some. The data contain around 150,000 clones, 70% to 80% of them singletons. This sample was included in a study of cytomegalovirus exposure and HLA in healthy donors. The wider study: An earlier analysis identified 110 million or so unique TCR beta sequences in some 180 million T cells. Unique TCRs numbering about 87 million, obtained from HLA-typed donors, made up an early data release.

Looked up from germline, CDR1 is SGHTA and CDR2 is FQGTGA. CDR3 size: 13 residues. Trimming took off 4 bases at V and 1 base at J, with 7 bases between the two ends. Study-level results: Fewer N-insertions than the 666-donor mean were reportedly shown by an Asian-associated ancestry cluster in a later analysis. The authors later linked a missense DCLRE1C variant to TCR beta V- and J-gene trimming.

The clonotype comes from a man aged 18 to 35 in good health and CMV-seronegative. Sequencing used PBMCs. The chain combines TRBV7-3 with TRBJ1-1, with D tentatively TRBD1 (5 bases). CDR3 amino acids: CASSSGQNTEAFF. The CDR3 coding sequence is TGTGCCAGCAGCTCAGGACAGAACACTGAAGCTTTCTTT.